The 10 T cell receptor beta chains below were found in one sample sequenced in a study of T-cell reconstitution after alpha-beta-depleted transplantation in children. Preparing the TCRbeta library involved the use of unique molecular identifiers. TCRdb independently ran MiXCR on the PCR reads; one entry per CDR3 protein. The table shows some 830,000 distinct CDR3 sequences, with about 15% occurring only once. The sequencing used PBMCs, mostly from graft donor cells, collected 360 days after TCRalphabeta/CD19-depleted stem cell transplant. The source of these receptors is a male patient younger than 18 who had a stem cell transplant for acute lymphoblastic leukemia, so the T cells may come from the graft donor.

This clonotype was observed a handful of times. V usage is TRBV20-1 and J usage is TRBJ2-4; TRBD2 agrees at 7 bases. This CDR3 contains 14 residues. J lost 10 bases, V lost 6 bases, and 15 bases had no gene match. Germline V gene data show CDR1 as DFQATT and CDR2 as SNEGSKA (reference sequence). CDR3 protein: CSAYEGGSLLIQYF. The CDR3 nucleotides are TGCAGTGCGTATGAGGGCGGGAGTTTACTTATTCAGTACTTC.

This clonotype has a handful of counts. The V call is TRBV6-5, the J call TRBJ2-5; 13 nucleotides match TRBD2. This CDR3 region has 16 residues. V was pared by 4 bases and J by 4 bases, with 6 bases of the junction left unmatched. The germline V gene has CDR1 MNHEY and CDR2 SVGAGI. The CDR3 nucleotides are TGTGCCAGCAGTTTCGGACTAGCGGGAGCTCCAGAGACCCAGTACTTC. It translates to CASSFGLAGAPETQYF.

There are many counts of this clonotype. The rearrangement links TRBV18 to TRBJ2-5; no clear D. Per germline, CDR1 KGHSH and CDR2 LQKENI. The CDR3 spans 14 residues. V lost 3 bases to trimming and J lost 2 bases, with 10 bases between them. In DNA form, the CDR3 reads TGTGCCAGCTCACCGGGCCTAGGACAAGAGACCCAGTACTTC. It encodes CASSPGLGQETQYF. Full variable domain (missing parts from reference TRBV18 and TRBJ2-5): NAGVMQNPRHLVRRRGQEARLRCSPMKGHSHVYWYRQLPEEGLKFMVYLQKENIIDESGMPKERFSAEFPKEGPSILRIQQVVRGDSAAYFCASSPGLGQETQYFGPGTRLLVL.

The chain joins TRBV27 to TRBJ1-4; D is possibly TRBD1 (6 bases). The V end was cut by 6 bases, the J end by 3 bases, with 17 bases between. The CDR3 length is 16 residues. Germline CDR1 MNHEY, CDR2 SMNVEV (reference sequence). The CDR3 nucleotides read TGTGCCAGCAGCCTCCGACAGGTCGCACCTAATGAAAAACTGTTTTTT. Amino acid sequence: CASSLRQVAPNEKLFF.

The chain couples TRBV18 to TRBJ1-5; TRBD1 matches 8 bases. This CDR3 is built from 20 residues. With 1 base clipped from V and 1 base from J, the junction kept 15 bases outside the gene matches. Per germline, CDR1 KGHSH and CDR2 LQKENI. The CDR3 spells CASSPLPGTGGIGSNQPQHF. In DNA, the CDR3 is TGTGCCAGCTCACCACTTCCCGGGACAGGAGGTATTGGCAGCAATCAGCCCCAGCATTTT.

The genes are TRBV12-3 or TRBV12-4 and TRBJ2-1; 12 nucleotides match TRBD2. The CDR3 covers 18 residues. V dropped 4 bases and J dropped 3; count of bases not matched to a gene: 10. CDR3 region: CASSSARTSGEFYNEQFF. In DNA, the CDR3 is TGTGCCAGCAGTTCGGCGCGGACTAGCGGGGAATTCTACAATGAGCAGTTCTTC.

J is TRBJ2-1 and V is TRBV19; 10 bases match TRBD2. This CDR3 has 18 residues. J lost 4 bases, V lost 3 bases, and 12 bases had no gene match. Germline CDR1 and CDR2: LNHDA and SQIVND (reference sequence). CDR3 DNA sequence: TGTGCCAGTAGTATGGGGGTCGGACTAGCGGAAGGTTACAATGAGCAGTTCTTC. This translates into CASSMGVGLAEGYNEQFF.

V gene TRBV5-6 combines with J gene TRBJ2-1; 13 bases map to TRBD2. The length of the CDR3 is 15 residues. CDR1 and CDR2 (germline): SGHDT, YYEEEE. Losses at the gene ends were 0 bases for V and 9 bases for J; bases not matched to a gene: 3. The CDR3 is CASSLGLAGGTEQFF. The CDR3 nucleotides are TGTGCCAGCAGCTTGGGACTAGCGGGAGGCACTGAGCAGTTCTTC.

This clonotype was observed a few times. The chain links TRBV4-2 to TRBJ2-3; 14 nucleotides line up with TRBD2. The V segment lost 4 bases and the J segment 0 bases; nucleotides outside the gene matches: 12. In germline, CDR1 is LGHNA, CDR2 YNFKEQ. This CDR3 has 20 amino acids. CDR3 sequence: CASSPKGLAGESPSTDTQYF. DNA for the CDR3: TGTGCCAGCAGCCCTAAGGGACTAGCGGGAGAGAGCCCTAGCACAGATACGCAGTATTTT.

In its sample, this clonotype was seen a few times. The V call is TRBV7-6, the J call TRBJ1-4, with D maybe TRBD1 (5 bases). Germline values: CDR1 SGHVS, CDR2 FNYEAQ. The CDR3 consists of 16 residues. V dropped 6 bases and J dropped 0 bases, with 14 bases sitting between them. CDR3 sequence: CASSRVRGATNEKLFF. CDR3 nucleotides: TGTGCCAGCAGTCGAGTGCGAGGGGCAACTAATGAAAAACTGTTTTTT.